Below, 28 T cell receptor beta chains from the same sample are listed, as sequenced in a study of prognosis after radiotherapy for stage I lung cancer. Genomic DNA provided the template from which TCR beta CDR3 was amplified by two-round multiplex PCR. Primers (each specific to one TRBV or TRBJ gene) were used in first-round PCR. TCRdb reprocessed the multiplex PCR reads via MiXCR and lists one record per CDR3 protein. The profile shows some 35,000 distinct CDR3 sequences, approximately 29% of them singletons. Sequenced material: PBMCs, taken before or after stereotactic body radiation therapy (not recorded which). Receptor source: a donor aged 50 or older with non-small cell lung cancer.

In its sample, this clonotype was seen many times. The chain combines TRBV9 with TRBJ2-4; unclear D gene. There are 14 residues in the CDR3. Germline V lookup: CDR1 SGDLS, CDR2 YYNGEE. V lost 0 bases and J lost 7, with 11 bases in between. This CDR3 is CASSVEPSRNIQYF. Written as DNA, the CDR3 is TGTGCCAGCAGCGTAGAACCCTCTAGGAACATTCAGTACTTC.

This clonotype was seen repeatedly, ten times or more. The V call is TRBV5-1, the J call TRBJ1-6, with D perhaps TRBD1 (5 bases). V was trimmed by 3 bases and J by 7 bases, leaving 17 bases between them. CDR3 size: 16 residues. CDR1 is SGHRS and CDR2 is YFSETQ in the germline V gene. The CDR3 DNA follows: TGCGCCAGCAGCTGGGCCCAGGGTGGGCAGAATTCACCCCTCCACTTT. As protein: CASSWAQGGQNSPLHF.

Remarks on this clonotype: A far larger clone is one nucleotide away, so this likely arose from a read error. V and J are TRBV6-8 and TRBJ2-7; TRBD1 matches 9 bases. CDR1 is MNHGY and CDR2 is SAAAGT in the germline V gene. CDR3 size: 14 residues. The CDR3 sequence: CACSPGQGTEEQYF. CDR3 nucleotide sequence: TGTGCCTGCAGCCCTGGACAGGGGACGGAAGAGCAGTACTTC.

This clonotype was detected only a few times. Just one base apart from a much larger clone, this may be a read error. This sequence joins TRBV4-2 and TRBJ1-1, with D unresolved. Germline V CDR1 and CDR2: LGHNA, YNFKEQ. This CDR3 has 14 amino acids. CDR3 sequence (DNA): TGTGCCGGCAGCCTGGAGAAGGTAAATAATGTGGCTTTCTTT. Residues: CAGSLEKVNNVAFF.

The V and J genes are TRBV12-3 or TRBV12-4 and TRBJ2-2, with D hard to call. The CDR3 spans 14 residues. The V gene lost 1 base and the J gene lost 5 bases, with 8 bases spanning the gap. The CDR3, as DNA: TGTGCCAGCAGTTTAGTGGGAATGACCGGGGAGCTGTTTTTT. Amino acid sequence: CASSLVGMTGELFF.

This clonotype was recorded many times. This chain connects TRBV7-2 to TRBJ2-7; 7 bases are a match to TRBD1. With V trimmed by 5 bases and J by 3 bases, 4 bases remained unmatched. Germline V gives CDR1 SGHTA, CDR2 FQGNSA. The CDR3 consists of 13 residues. Here the CDR3 reads CASSPGTDYEQYF. The DNA of the CDR3 is TGTGCCAGCAGCCCCGGGACAGACTACGAGCAGTACTTC.

This clonotype was picked up many times. The chain is built from TRBV10-3 and TRBJ2-7, with no clear D. V gave up 0 bases and J gave up 1 base, with 7 bases separating them. Germline CDR1 is ENHRY and CDR2 is SYGVKD. The CDR3 contains 14 residues. The CDR3 is CAISESKGSYEQYF. The CDR3 coding sequence is TGTGCCATCAGTGAGTCGAAGGGATCCTACGAGCAGTACTTC.

At least ten counts were recorded for this clonotype. V usage is TRBV5-1 and J usage is TRBJ2-1; D is perhaps TRBD2 (5 bases). This CDR3 is 12 amino acids long. CDR1 and CDR2 from the germline V gene are SGHRS and YFSETQ. V dropped 3 bases and J dropped 12 bases, with 13 bases sitting between them. The CDR3 DNA sequence: TGCGCCAGCAGCTCTGACCTAGAGGGGCAGTTCTTC. Its translation is CASSSDLEGQFF. The full variable domain, its missing parts supplied by reference TRBV5-1 and TRBJ2-1, is KAGVTQTPRYLIKTRGQQVTLSCSPISGHRSVSWYQQTPGQGLQFLFEYFSETQRNKGNFPGRFSGRQFSNSRSEMNVSTLELGDSALYLCASSSDLEGQFFGPGTRLTVL.

Many counts were recorded for this clonotype. The chain employs TRBV6-5 and TRBJ1-1, with unresolved D. CDR3 size: 15 residues. V lost 6 bases to trimming and J lost 1 base, with 15 bases between them. Germline V gives CDR1 MNHEY, CDR2 SVGAGI. In DNA, the CDR3 is TGTGCCAGCAGAGACTCAGGAGTACAGAACACTGAAGCTTTCTTT. It is translated as CASRDSGVQNTEAFF.

This clonotype was seen ten or more times. Here the CDR3 DNA reads TGTGCCAGCAGGGGGACAGACATCCTTGGAAACACCATATATTTT. Its translation: CASRGTDILGNTIYF. The V gene is TRBV6-1, the J gene TRBJ1-3; the match to TRBD1 covers 7 bases. This CDR3 has 15 amino acids. Germline assignment: CDR1 MNHNS and CDR2 SASEGT. V was pared by 6 bases and J by 3 bases, with 8 bases of the junction left unmatched.

As for this clonotype: Given a much more abundant clone one base away, this may be a read error. The chain has TRBV5-6 and TRBJ1-6; TRBD1 is a possible D gene (6 bases). The germline gives CDR1 SGHDT, CDR2 YYEEEE. This CDR3 has 15 amino acids. CDR3 in amino acids: CASSLEGTRNSPLNF. CDR3 nucleotide sequence: TGTGCCAGCAGCTTGGAGGGGACAAGAAATTCACCCCTCAACTTT. Variable domain in full (rest from reference TRBV5-6 and TRBJ1-6): DAGVTQSPTHLIKTRGQQVTLRCSPKSGHDTVSWYQQALGQGPQFIFQYYEEEERQRGNFPDRFSGHQFPNYSSELNVNALLLGDSALYLCASSLEGTRNSPLNFGNGTRLTVT.

This clonotype was seen a single time. A much larger clone is a single base away; this may be a read error. The chain has TRBV6-1 and TRBJ2-4; the D call may be TRBD1 or TRBD2 (5 bases each). Germline-derived CDR1 and CDR2 are MNHNS and SASEGT. The CDR3 is 13 amino acids. This chain's CDR3 is CASSGTPGNIKYF. CDR3 bases: TGTGCCAGCAGTGGGACACCGGGAAACATTAAGTACTTC.

This clonotype was observed at least ten times. CDR3 DNA: TGTGCCAGCAGCTCCCATCCTAACGACAGGGCAGCGCAGTATTTT. Residues: CASSSHPNDRAAQYF. The gene calls are TRBV7-9 and TRBJ2-3; TRBD1 aligns across 7 bases. The trim removed 4 bases at V and 10 bases at J, leaving 14 bases unmatched. The germline V gene has CDR1 SEHNR and CDR2 FQNEAQ (reference sequence). This CDR3 is 15 amino acids long.

V is TRBV20-1 and J is TRBJ1-5, with D uncertain. Trimming shortened V by 1 base and J by 2 bases, and 9 bases separated the two germline ends. The CDR3 contains 14 residues. Germline CDR1 is DFQATT and CDR2 is SNEGSKA (reference sequence). DNA of the CDR3: TGCAGTGCTAGAGCAGCGATGGGCAATCAGCCCCAGCATTTT. Its translation is CSARAAMGNQPQHF.

Ten or more counts support this clonotype. This chain links TRBV13 with TRBJ2-2; D gene ambiguous. Trimming stripped 0 bases from V and 3 bases from J, with 11 bases between. Germline V gives CDR1 PRHDT, CDR2 FYEKMQ (reference sequence). This CDR3 spans 16 amino acids. CDR3 sequence (DNA): TGTGCCAGCAGCTTAGGGGTCCTTCGGGACACCGGGGAGCTGTTTTTT. Protein sequence: CASSLGVLRDTGELFF.

This clonotype appeared many times. The V and J genes are TRBV6-5 and TRBJ2-5; D might be TRBD1 (6 bases). Trimming cost V 2 bases and J 5 bases, with 6 bases left between them. This CDR3 is built from 12 residues. CDR1 is MNHEY, CDR2 SVGAGI, per germline. CDR3 bases: TGTGCCAGCAGTTACAGGGGGGAGACCCAGTACTTC. Translated: CASSYRGETQYF.

In this sample, this clonotype turned up many times. The V and J genes are TRBV11-2 and TRBJ1-6; D may be TRBD1 (6 bases). Germline V gene data show CDR1 as SGHAT and CDR2 as FQNNGV. V was clipped by 6 bases and J by 4 bases, with 10 bases between them. The CDR3 has 14 amino acids. The CDR3 loop reads CASRDSFYNSPLHF. In DNA, the CDR3 is TGTGCCAGCAGGGACAGTTTTTATAATTCACCCCTCCACTTT.

This clonotype was seen repeatedly, ten times or more. This chain links TRBV28 with TRBJ2-3, with D possibly being TRBD2 (6 bases). Germline CDR1 and CDR2: MDHEN and SYDVKM. This CDR3 spans 16 amino acids. Trimming cost V 8 bases and J 1 base, with 19 bases left between them. This CDR3 reads CASVLAGTMGTDTQYF. The CDR3 DNA reads as TGTGCCAGCGTACTCGCGGGGACCATGGGCACAGATACGCAGTATTTT.

This clonotype was observed at least ten times. V is TRBV5-6 and J is TRBJ1-3; possibly TRBD1 for D (6 bases). The germline V gene has CDR1 SGHDT and CDR2 YYEEEE. This CDR3 region has 14 residues. With 2 bases removed from V and 4 bases from J, the gap between germline ends came to 10 bases. The DNA of the CDR3 is TGTGCCAGCAGCTTTGCAGGGGCCGGAAACACCATATATTTT. Translating it yields CASSFAGAGNTIYF.

In the case of this clonotype: A clone one base away is much larger, so this may be a read error. The chain employs TRBV30 and TRBJ2-3; the D call may be TRBD1 or TRBD2 (5 bases each). Germline V lookup: CDR1 GTSNPN, CDR2 SVGIG (reference sequence). The CDR3 totals 12 residues. V was clipped by 8 bases and J by 2 bases, with 11 bases between them. The CDR3 coding sequence is TGTGCCCGGGACCAGGACACAGATACGCAGTATTTT. Its translation: CARDQDTDTQYF.

The sample holds many counts of this clonotype. Here the CDR3 reads CASSSGGLREQYF. The CDR3 bases are TGTGCCAGCAGCTCAGGGGGACTACGCGAGCAGTACTTC. The chain has TRBV2 and TRBJ2-7; D may match TRBD1 or TRBD2 (7 bases each). The CDR3 runs to 13 residues. Germline V gene sequence: CDR1 SNHLY, CDR2 FYNNEI. V lost 6 bases and J lost 6, with 15 bases in between.

This clonotype occurred many times. The V and J genes are TRBV30 and TRBJ1-2; the match to TRBD1 covers 7 bases. CDR1 and CDR2 (germline): GTSNPN, SVGIG (reference sequence). The CDR3 is 14 residues long. J was trimmed by 4 bases and V by 2 bases; bases with no gene match: 7. CDR3: CAWSRGGTGYGYTF. The CDR3 bases are TGTGCCTGGAGTCGAGGGGGCACTGGCTATGGCTACACCTTC.

This clonotype appeared many times. This chain joins TRBV7-2 and TRBJ2-5, with TRBD1 as a possible D gene (6 bases). The ends were cut back, 5 bases at V and 5 bases at J, with 15 bases in the middle. This CDR3 spans 14 amino acids. Germline assignment: CDR1 SGHTA and CDR2 FQGNSA. In nucleotides, the CDR3 is TGTGCCAGCAGCAAACAGGGATTCGCGGAGACCCAGTACTTC. Translation: CASSKQGFAETQYF.

This clonotype appeared many times. The chain employs TRBV9 and TRBJ1-1; a weak D match, TRBD1 (5 bases). This CDR3 is 13 amino acids long. Deletions cut 4 bases from V and 2 bases from J, with 9 bases between. Germline V gene sequence: CDR1 SGDLS, CDR2 YYNGEE. CDR3 DNA: TGTGCCAGCAGCCAAGACAGAAACACTGAAGCTTTCTTT. It encodes CASSQDRNTEAFF.

This clonotype was counted at least ten times. CDR3 residues: CASSILQGTGELFF. The CDR3 DNA follows: TGTGCCAGCAGCATACTACAGGGTACCGGGGAGCTGTTTTTT. V and J are TRBV9 and TRBJ2-2; tentatively, D is TRBD1 (6 bases). Deletions cut 4 bases from V and 5 bases from J, with 12 bases between. CDR3 size: 14 residues. CDR1 and CDR2 from the germline V gene are SGDLS and YYNGEE.

This clonotype was recorded many times. This rearrangement joins TRBV30 to TRBJ1-6; D gene unclear. This CDR3 region has 13 residues. V dropped 2 bases and J dropped 9 bases, with 11 bases sitting between them. CDR1 and CDR2 from the germline V gene are GTSNPN and SVGIG (reference sequence). This CDR3 is CAWSLAAGSPLHF. In DNA, the CDR3 is TGTGCCTGGAGTTTGGCGGCTGGTTCACCCCTCCACTTT.

As for this clonotype: A much larger clone lies one base from this, so it may be a read error. V usage is TRBV4-1 and J usage is TRBJ2-7; a weak D match, TRBD1 (5 bases). The V gene's germline CDR1 is MGHRA and CDR2 YSYEKL. The CDR3 consists of 17 residues. V lost 0 bases and J 1 base, leaving 16 bases between the germline ends. The CDR3 DNA reads TGCGCCAGCAGCCAAGACTCTGCTGCAGGGTCGTCCTACGAGCAGTACTTC. Translating gives CASSQDSAAGSSYEQYF.

This clonotype occurred a few times. The chain joins TRBV27 to TRBJ2-3, with 9 bases that match TRBD1. This CDR3 region has 15 residues. Germline CDR1 is MNHEY and CDR2 is SMNVEV (reference sequence). Germline trimming cut 9 bases from V and 7 bases from J; bases unmatched to any gene: 14. Written as DNA, the CDR3 is TGTGCCAGTTCGCTGGGGGGACAGGGCGGACATACGCAGTATTTT. Protein sequence: CASSLGGQGGHTQYF.